This TCR beta chain was profiled in a study of vaccination effects on CD4 cells after COVID-19 (dated 2022 in TCRdb). With regard to the full study: Each participant received two doses of an mRNA SARS-CoV-2 vaccine, either BNT162b2 or mRNA-1273. In the study, cultures from other donors were sequenced using the Oncomine TCR Beta short-read assay on an Illumina iSeq 100. A total of nine to ten COVID-19 convalescent patients and several SARS-CoV-2-naive healthy vaccine recipients were included in the full study. The study compared SARS-CoV-2 spike-specific CD4+ TCR repertoires before and after mRNA vaccination in COVID-19 convalescent patients and infection-naive vaccine recipients. The full study reports these points: Marked clonal contraction was observed in both infection-induced and vaccine-induced clones at late post-vaccination timepoints, consistent with waning T cell responses. Limitations of the study were the small number of convalescent patients and the absence of early post-infection timepoints. Among healthy vaccine recipients, nearly all vaccine-induced clones were SARS-CoV-2 mono-reactive, and only 1 of 255 was cross-reactive with common cold coronaviruses.

The ViraFEST assay stimulated PBMC with viral peptide pools and then used TCR sequencing to identify antigen-specific CD4+ T cell clonotypes by expansion. After 10 days of culture, CD4+ T cells were isolated with the EasySep CD4+ T cell isolation kit. None of the healthy vaccine recipients had a prior SARS-CoV-2 infection, which was confirmed by nucleocapsid antibody tests that came back negative both before and after vaccination. Each well held two million PBMC cultured in IMDM containing roughly 5% human AB serum, 9 to 10 IU/ml IL-2 and gentamicin, along with about 9.5 ug/ml peptides. Half of the culture medium was replaced with fresh IL-2-containing medium on days 3 and 7. Unless noted otherwise, every peptide stimulation condition was grown in triplicate wells. PBMC were separated from whole blood using Ficoll-Paque Plus gradient centrifugation and were then either cryopreserved at -140C or used fresh. The spike proteins of SARS-CoV-2 and of the common cold coronaviruses HCoV-NL63, HCoV-OC43 and HCoV-229E were spanned by overlapping peptide pools. Genomic DNA was extracted from cultured CD4+ T cells with the QIAamp micro DNA kit.

As regards this clone: Its antigen remains unidentified. Base qualities are not recorded, but no much larger clone differs from it by a single base.

Library preparation used the immunoSEQ multiplex PCR assay. DNA from the CD4+ T cells that had been cultured and isolated underwent TCR beta CDR3 sequencing. Per the source publication's procedure: The analysis removed non-productive TCR sequences, trimmed reads to the CDR3 region, and retained only CDR3s that were 7 or more amino acids long. The MANAFEST web app was used to identify antigen-specific clonotypes by comparing expansion in peptide wells with expansion in reference cultures. Positive clones required FDR<0.05 expansion versus reference and all other wells, odds ratio above 5, and frequency above 0.1% in two replicate wells. Cross-reactive clonotypes were defined as significantly expanded in SARS-CoV-2 spike wells and in at least one common cold coronavirus spike condition. CDR3 similarity was assessed by Levenshtein distance using the stringdist R package, and unrooted trees were constructed with ape in R 3.6.1. Held by TCRdb, this immuneACCESS table contains in-frame sequences only and omits some clones. Under half of the omission traces to an unresolved V gene where checked; the cause of the rest is unknown. From that table come the V and J calls and clone size; the DNA was used to work out D and trimming. Within this sample are about 41,000 clones, with approximately 70% of them counted one time only. Of the sample, roughly 24% is held by the ten largest clones.

CDR1 and CDR2 are read off the germline V gene as MDHEN and SYDVKM. The CDR3 holds 15 amino acids from the cysteine to the phenylalanine. The DNA shown is the 45-base CDR3, in frame from base 1. Trimming accounts for 4 bases at V and 6 bases at J, while the number of junction bases matched to no gene is 11. The clonotype comes from a human donor who received a COVID-19 vaccine. The rearrangement joined TRBV28 to TRBJ1-2, with 7 bases aligning to TRBD1. This sample comprised CD4+ T cells from PBMCs cultured with HCoV-OC43 spike peptides, obtained before COVID-19 vaccination. The meaning of the sample's cell subset or site label: HCoV-OC43 spike overlapping peptide pool stimulation. The CDR3 sequence is CASSSTGVGGNGYTF. The nucleotides read TGTGCCAGCAGTTCCACAGGGGTAGGGGGCAATGGCTACACCTTC.